The TCR beta chain under discussion was sequenced for a study of T cells in Graves' hyperthyroidism and ophthalmopathy. As for the study in general: It was at initial diagnosis, before any treatment, that peripheral blood was collected.

Graves' hyperthyroidism is called stable when ophthalmopathy does not progress within 18 months. Regions amplified from RNA transcripts were the TCR beta CDR3 regions. The HTBI primer set was used in a first-round RT-PCR of the TCR CDR3. TCRdb re-analysed the multiplex PCR reads in MiXCR, keeping a single row per CDR3 protein. Here the sample spans about 840,000 distinct CDR3 sequences, more than 30% being singletons. This clonotype was observed a single time. The CDR3 contains 15 residues. Trimming removed 5 bases from V and 2 bases from J; junction bases left unmatched: 5. In germline, CDR1 is MRHNA, CDR2 SNTAGT.

Sample: blood. This sequence joins TRBV6-4 and TRBJ1-5; 8 bases map to TRBD1. The TCR comes from a man aged 18 to 35 with Graves' hyperthyroidism. The chain's CDR3 is CASSRQGFGNQPQHF. The CDR3 DNA reads as TGTGCCAGCAGTAGACAGGGGTTCGGCAATCAGCCCCAGCATTTT.